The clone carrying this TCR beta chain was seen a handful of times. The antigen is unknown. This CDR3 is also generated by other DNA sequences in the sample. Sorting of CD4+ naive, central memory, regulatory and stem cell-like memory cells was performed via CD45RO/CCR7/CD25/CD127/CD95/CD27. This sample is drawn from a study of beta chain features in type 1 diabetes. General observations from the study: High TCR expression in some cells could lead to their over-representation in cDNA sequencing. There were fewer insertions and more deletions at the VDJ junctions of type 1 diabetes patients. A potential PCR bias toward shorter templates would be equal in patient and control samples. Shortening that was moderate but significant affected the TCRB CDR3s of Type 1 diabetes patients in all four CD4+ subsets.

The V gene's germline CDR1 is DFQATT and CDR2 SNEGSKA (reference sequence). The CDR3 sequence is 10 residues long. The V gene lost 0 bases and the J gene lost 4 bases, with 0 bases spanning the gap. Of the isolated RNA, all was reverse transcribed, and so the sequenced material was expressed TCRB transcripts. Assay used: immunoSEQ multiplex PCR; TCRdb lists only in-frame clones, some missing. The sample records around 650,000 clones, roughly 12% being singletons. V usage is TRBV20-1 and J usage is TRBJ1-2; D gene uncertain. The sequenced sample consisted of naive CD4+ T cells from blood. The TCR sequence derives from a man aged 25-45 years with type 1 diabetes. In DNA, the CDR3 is TGCAGTGCTAGAGACTATGGCTACACCTTC. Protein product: CSARDYGYTF.